A single sample is the source of the 25 T cell receptor beta chains below, sequenced in a study of OX40 agonist ivuxolimab in advanced cancers. TCRdb keeps only in-frame clones here, not all; method: immunoSEQ multiplex PCR. The data hold tens of thousands of clones, with 88% observed a single time. Specimen: CD4+ or CD8+ T cells sorted from blood, collected in a trial of the OX40 agonist ivuxolimab. The receptors originated from an adult with an advanced solid tumor such as melanoma, head and neck, liver or kidney cancer.

Here the CDR3 DNA reads TGTGCCAGCAGTTTTCGGGGGAGCGAGACCCAGTACTTC. This gives the protein CASSFRGSETQYF. V is TRBV28 and J is TRBJ2-5, with a weak D call TRBD2 (6 bases). CDR1 MDHEN and CDR2 SYDVKM come from the germline V gene. V gave up 3 bases and J gave up 5 bases, with 10 bases separating them. The CDR3 is 13 residues long.

The CDR3 DNA is TGTGCCACCAGCAGAGATGGAGCAGGGGCTGGAAACACCATATATTTT. This codes for CATSRDGAGAGNTIYF. V usage is TRBV15 and J usage is TRBJ1-3, with a tentative D call TRBD1 (6 bases). This CDR3 is 16 amino acids long. The germline V gene encodes CDR1 LNHNV and CDR2 YYDKDF (reference sequence). Trimming removed 0 bases at V and 2 bases at J, with 11 bases between.

J is TRBJ1-2 and V is TRBV6-5; TRBD1 matches at 11 bases. Trimming took 2 bases from V and 5 from J; bases not matched to a gene: 1. The CDR3 extends over 14 amino acids. The V gene's germline CDR1 is MNHEY and CDR2 SVGAGI. The CDR3 protein is CASSYGTGGYGYTF. The CDR3 DNA is TGTGCCAGCAGTTACGGGACAGGGGGTTATGGCTACACCTTC.

The J gene is TRBJ1-2, the V gene TRBV6-1; tentatively, D is TRBD1 (5 bases). This CDR3 region has 14 residues. With 5 bases removed from V and 13 bases from J, the gap between germline ends came to 23 bases. CDR1 is MNHNS and CDR2 is SASEGT in the germline V gene. The CDR3 is CASSPLRSRQNATF. The CDR3 nucleotides are TGTGCCAGCAGTCCCCTGAGGTCGCGACAGAACGCCACCTTC.

This clone was counted a few times. The rearrangement uses TRBV2 and TRBJ1-5, with D perhaps TRBD1 (6 bases). The CDR3 consists of 13 residues. Looked up from germline, CDR1 is SNHLY and CDR2 is FYNNEI. The V and J ends lost 2 bases and 6 bases respectively, with 8 bases between them. The CDR3 bases are TGTGCCAGCAGTGAAACAGGGATTCAGCCCCAGCATTTT. This codes for CASSETGIQPQHF.

This chain connects TRBV5-1 to TRBJ2-1; 8 nucleotides agree with TRBD1. Losses at the gene ends were 4 bases for V and 2 bases for J; bases not matched to a gene: 5. CDR1 is SGHRS and CDR2 is YFSETQ in the germline V gene. The CDR3 runs to 15 residues. In DNA form, the CDR3 reads TGCGCCAGCAGCACCTCGGGACAGGCCTACAATGAGCAGTTCTTC. It codes for CASSTSGQAYNEQFF.

V is TRBV27 and J is TRBJ2-5, with D possibly matching TRBD1 (6 bases). The assigned J gene may be wrong: the sequence end matches TRBJ2-7 better. The CDR3 has 17 residues. Looked up from germline, CDR1 is MNHEY and CDR2 is SMNVEV (reference sequence). CDR3 residues: CASSRTQGSGDSYEQYF. CDR3 nucleotide sequence: TGTGCCAGCAGCCGTACGCAGGGGTCAGGGGACTCCTACGAGCAGTACTTC.

The table lists this clone with a few counts. In nucleotides, the CDR3 is TGTGCCAGCAGCCCAAAGAGGTCTAGCGGGAGGGACAATGAGCAGTTCTTC. Its translation: CASSPKRSSGRDNEQFF. This chain links TRBV14 with TRBJ2-1; 12 bases map to TRBD2. CDR3 length: 17 amino acids. Looked up from germline, CDR1 is SGHDN and CDR2 is FVKESK. V shed 4 bases and J 5 bases; nucleotides not matched to a gene: 9.

V usage is TRBV5-1 and J usage is TRBJ1-5; 10 bases are a match to TRBD1. Losses at the gene ends were 0 bases for V and 9 bases for J; bases not matched to a gene: 6. Germline loops: CDR1 SGHRS, CDR2 YFSETQ. The CDR3 has 15 amino acids. CDR3 coding DNA: TGCGCCAGCAGCTTGGCGGGACAGGGGCGCGGGCCCCAGCATTTT. It yields the protein CASSLAGQGRGPQHF.

There are a few counts of this clone. This sequence joins TRBV19 and TRBJ1-5; possibly TRBD1 for D (5 bases). Germline loops: CDR1 LNHDA, CDR2 SQIVND (reference sequence). V lost 1 base, J lost 7 bases, and 14 bases lay in between. This CDR3 has 15 amino acids. For the CDR3, the DNA is TGTGCCAGTAGTATAGTTGGGTCAGGGCGACAGCCCCAGCATTTT. Encoded protein: CASSIVGSGRQPQHF.

This sequence joins TRBV11-2 and TRBJ2-5; 9 nucleotides align to TRBD2. CDR3 length: 14 residues. J gave up 2 bases and V 5 bases, and 3 bases lay outside the gene matches. Germline assignment: CDR1 SGHAT and CDR2 FQNNGV. CDR3 in amino acids: CASSRTSEQETQYF. The CDR3 nucleotides are TGTGCCAGCAGCCGGACTAGCGAGCAAGAGACCCAGTACTTC.

V gene TRBV30 combines with J gene TRBJ1-1; 9 positions match TRBD1. The CDR3 sequence is 15 residues long. Germline V gives CDR1 GTSNPN, CDR2 SVGIG (reference sequence). V lost 5 bases and J lost 0; bases outside the gene matches: 7. CDR3 in amino acids: CAWCGQGFMNTEAFF. In DNA, the CDR3 is TGTGCCTGGTGTGGACAGGGGTTTATGAACACTGAAGCTTTCTTT.

The gene calls are TRBV7-9 and TRBJ1-6; no firm D call. Trimming left V 8 bases short and J 5 bases short, with 10 bases between. CDR1 and CDR2 (germline): SEHNR, FQNEAQ (reference sequence). The CDR3 is 13 residues long. The CDR3 protein is CASGGFDNSPLHF. Written as DNA, the CDR3 is TGTGCCAGCGGCGGCTTTGATAATTCACCCCTCCACTTT.

The chain carries TRBV6-1 and TRBJ2-1, with D maybe TRBD2 (5 bases). Trimming removed 10 bases at V and 0 bases at J, with 16 bases between. Germline lookup yields CDR1 MNHNS and CDR2 SASEGT. This CDR3 contains 15 residues. The CDR3 region is CATTWAGISYNEQFF. In nucleotides, the CDR3 is TGTGCCACCACATGGGCGGGTATCTCCTACAATGAGCAGTTCTTC.

The rearrangement uses TRBV5-4 and TRBJ2-7, with 9 bases that match TRBD2. Trimming cost V 3 bases and J 3 bases; bases outside gene matches: 7. This CDR3 contains 15 residues. The germline V gene encodes CDR1 SGHNT and CDR2 YYREEE (reference sequence). CDR3 sequence (DNA): TGTGCCAGCAGCTCCAGCGGGAGGTTCGGCTACGAGCAGTACTTC. Its translation is CASSSSGRFGYEQYF. The variable domain in full, with the rest retrieved from reference TRBV5-4 and TRBJ2-7, is ETGVTQSPTHLIKTRGQQVTLRCSSQSGHNTVSWYQQALGQGPQFIFQYYREEENGRGNFPPRFSGLQFPNYSSELNVNALELDDSALYLCASSSSGRFGYEQYFGPGTRLTVT.

Judged by abundance, this clone is medium-sized (0.01 to 0.1%). V usage is TRBV27 and J usage is TRBJ1-5; D is possibly TRBD1 (5 bases). Trimming removed 3 bases from V and 3 bases from J, with 9 bases in between. The V gene's germline CDR1 is MNHEY and CDR2 SMNVEV (reference sequence). CDR3 size: 14 residues. The CDR3 sequence is CASSFAQDNQPQHF. CDR3 in DNA: TGTGCCAGCAGTTTCGCACAGGACAATCAGCCCCAGCATTTT.

The chain combines TRBV7-8 with TRBJ2-1, with 12 bases aligning to TRBD2. Germline V gives CDR1 SGHVS, CDR2 FQNEAQ. J lost 7 bases, V lost 5 bases, and 6 bases had no gene match. The CDR3 extends over 15 amino acids. Here the CDR3 DNA reads TGTGCCAGCAGCCCCGGGACTAGCGGGTTTAATGAGCAGTTCTTC. Translated: CASSPGTSGFNEQFF.

J is TRBJ2-7 and V is TRBV18, with TRBD1 matching 7 bases. CDR1 is KGHSH and CDR2 is LQKENI in the germline V gene. The CDR3 spans 15 residues. Trimming removed 4 bases from V and 0 bases from J; junction bases left unmatched: 6. The CDR3 nucleotides read TGTGCCAGCTCACTCACAGGGGACCACTCCTACGAGCAGTACTTC. Translated, it gives CASSLTGDHSYEQYF.

This chain links TRBV28 with TRBJ1-6; the match to TRBD1 covers 10 bases. The length of the CDR3 is 19 residues. Trimming at V came to 8 bases and at J to 0 bases, leaving 13 bases not matched to a gene. Per the germline V gene, CDR1 is MDHEN and CDR2 is SYDVKM. The CDR3 nucleotides are TGTGCCAGCGGAGACAGGGGGCTTAGAAGGGACTCCTATAATTCACCCCTCCACTTT. Its translation: CASGDRGLRRDSYNSPLHF. Full variable domain (remainder filled in from reference TRBV28 and TRBJ1-6): DVKVTQSSRYLVKRTGEKVFLECVQDMDHENMFWYRQDPGLGLRLIYFSYDVKMKEKGDIPEGYSVSREKKERFSLILESASTNQTSMYLCASGDRGLRRDSYNSPLHFGNGTRLTVT.

DNA for the CDR3: TGTGCCAGCTCTCACAGCTCAGGTACTAGCACAGATACGCAGTATTTT. It is translated as CASSHSSGTSTDTQYF. The rearrangement links TRBV18 to TRBJ2-3; no clear D gene. Germline CDR1 KGHSH, CDR2 LQKENI. The CDR3 is 16 amino acids. V was trimmed by 6 bases and J by 0 bases, leaving 16 bases between them.

The rearrangement links TRBV2 to TRBJ2-1, with TRBD2 identical over 9 bases. The CDR3 runs to 13 residues. V shed 7 bases, J shed 9 bases, and the junction held 7 bases outside the gene matches. Germline V gives CDR1 SNHLY, CDR2 FYNNEI. The CDR3 coding sequence is TGTGCCAGCAACCCAGCGGGAGGTTTTGAGCAGTTCTTC. It codes for CASNPAGGFEQFF.

The chain couples TRBV19 to TRBJ1-1; D is perhaps TRBD1 (6 bases). Germline loops: CDR1 LNHDA, CDR2 SQIVND (reference sequence). The CDR3 consists of 13 residues. V was shortened by 4 bases and J by 6 bases, with 12 bases between the two germline ends. The CDR3 sequence: CASSKWGLAEAFF. The CDR3 nucleotides read TGTGCCAGTAGTAAATGGGGGCTCGCTGAAGCTTTCTTT.

This chain joins TRBV11-2 and TRBJ1-2, with 7 bases aligning to TRBD1. This CDR3 has 15 amino acids. CDR1 and CDR2 from the germline V gene are SGHAT and FQNNGV. V lost 5 bases to trimming and J lost 4 bases; unmatched junction nucleotides: 10. CDR3 sequence (DNA): TGTGCCAGCAGCCCGAGACAGGGAGAGATCTATGGCTACACCTTC. Its protein is CASSPRQGEIYGYTF.

The rearrangement links TRBV4-3 to TRBJ2-7; the D gene is possibly TRBD1 (6 bases). V lost 0 bases to trimming and J lost 4 bases, with 19 bases between them. Germline values: CDR1 LGHNA, CDR2 YSLEER. This CDR3 region has 17 residues. The CDR3 DNA reads as TGCGCCAGCAGCCAAGATAAGGGGAACAGGGCCATGTACGAGCAGTACTTC. As protein: CASSQDKGNRAMYEQYF.

V and J are TRBV7-9 and TRBJ1-2, with a weak D call TRBD1 (6 bases). Trimming stripped 1 base from V and 7 bases from J, with 19 bases between. CDR3 length: 16 residues. Germline V gene data show CDR1 as SEHNR and CDR2 as FQNEAQ (reference sequence). The CDR3 reads CASSLVAPQEGGGYTF. The DNA for the CDR3 is TGTGCCAGCAGCTTAGTAGCCCCTCAGGAAGGGGGTGGCTACACCTTC.